Listed here are 24 T cell receptor beta chains from one sample, sequenced in a study of blood T cell repertoires in COVID-19. Assay used: immunoSEQ multiplex PCR; TCRdb lists only in-frame clones, some missing. The repertoire has roughly 49,000 clones, 75% to 90% of them found once; the top ten carry approximately 12%. Sequencing input: peripheral blood. Every receptor here comes from a human donor in a cohort sampled during active COVID-19.

V usage is TRBV6-2 or TRBV6-3 and J usage is TRBJ2-5; 9 bases line up with TRBD2. The CDR3 runs to 14 residues. In germline, CDR1 is MNHEY, CDR2 SVGEGT. With 6 bases clipped from V and 7 bases from J, the junction kept 9 bases outside the gene matches. CDR3 coding DNA: TGTGCCAGCAGCCACTCGGAACTAGCGGGGACCCAGTACTTC. Protein sequence: CASSHSELAGTQYF.

V usage is TRBV2 and J usage is TRBJ2-7; 10 bases agree with TRBD2. Germline CDR1 SNHLY, CDR2 FYNNEI. The J segment lost 1 base and the V segment lost 3 bases, leaving 3 bases of the junction unmatched. The CDR3 runs to 15 residues. The CDR3 DNA reads as TGTGCCAGCAGTGATAGGACTAGCGGATCCTACGAGCAGTACTTC. Protein: CASSDRTSGSYEQYF.

This clone was observed once. This rearrangement joins TRBV4-2 to TRBJ1-6, with TRBD1 matching 8 bases. V trimming: 2 bases; J trimming: 2 bases; junction bases outside the gene matches: 11. The CDR3 totals 19 residues. Germline CDR1 and CDR2: LGHNA and YNFKEQ. CDR3 bases: TGTGCCAGCAGCCAACCCACCGTCGACAGGGGCACCTATAATTCACCCCTCCACTTT. This sequence encodes CASSQPTVDRGTYNSPLHF.

CDR3 amino acids: CASSKGAGKQGRYEQYF. CDR3 sequence (DNA): TGTGCCAGCAGCAAAGGGGCCGGGAAACAGGGGAGGTACGAGCAGTACTTC. This rearrangement joins TRBV21-1 to TRBJ2-7; TRBD1 is taken as the D call from the table, unchecked against the DNA. TRBV21-1 has pseudogene status. The CDR3 length is 17 residues.

The chain has TRBV9 and TRBJ2-7, with TRBD2 matching 8 bases. The ends lost 0 bases at V and 6 bases at J; junction bases unmatched: 5. The CDR3 is made up of 14 amino acids. The V gene's germline CDR1 is SGDLS and CDR2 YYNGEE. The CDR3 region has the DNA TGTGCCAGCAGCGTAGCGGGACTAGGGGCCGAGCAGTACTTC. This sequence encodes CASSVAGLGAEQYF.

This CDR3 reads CASSVQGIQETQYF. The CDR3 nucleotides are TGTGCCAGCAGCGTACAGGGCATTCAAGAGACCCAGTACTTC. The chain uses TRBV9 and TRBJ2-5; D perhaps matches TRBD1 (5 bases). Looked up from germline, CDR1 is SGDLS and CDR2 is YYNGEE. Deletions cut 1 base from V and 2 bases from J, with 9 bases between. The length of the CDR3 is 14 residues.

The CDR3 region has the DNA TGCGCCAGCAGCTTGGTTCAGGGTGACACCGGGGAGCTGTTTTTT. It codes for CASSLVQGDTGELFF. The chain carries TRBV5-1 and TRBJ2-2, with a possible D match to TRBD1 (5 bases). Trimming removed 0 bases at V and 3 bases at J, with 9 bases between. The length of the CDR3 is 15 residues. CDR1 and CDR2 (germline): SGHRS, YFSETQ.

This rearrangement joins TRBV30 to TRBJ2-5; possibly TRBD1 for D (5 bases). CDR1 and CDR2 from the germline V gene are GTSNPN and SVGIG (reference sequence). The ends were cut back, 3 bases at V and 1 base at J, with 6 bases in the middle. CDR3 size: 12 residues. CDR3: CAWSRVQETQYF. DNA of the CDR3: TGTGCCTGGAGCAGGGTCCAAGAGACCCAGTACTTC.

The chain has TRBV24-1 and TRBJ2-2, with a weak D call TRBD2 (6 bases). The ends were cut back, 10 bases at V and 3 bases at J, with 11 bases in the middle. Germline V gives CDR1 KGHDR, CDR2 SFDVKD. The CDR3 extends over 13 amino acids. In DNA form, the CDR3 reads TGTGCCACTAGGAGGGGCTACACCGGGGAGCTGTTTTTT. Translation: CATRRGYTGELFF.

The chain is built from TRBV2 and TRBJ1-5, with 8 positions matching TRBD1. The CDR3 spans 16 residues. V was pared by 5 bases and J by 2 bases, with 8 bases of the junction left unmatched. Germline V lookup: CDR1 SNHLY, CDR2 FYNNEI. CDR3 sequence: CASSRRGQGGNQPQHF. CDR3 in DNA: TGTGCCAGCAGTCGCCGAGGACAGGGCGGCAATCAGCCCCAGCATTTT.

V gene TRBV15 combines with J gene TRBJ1-1; D is perhaps TRBD1 (6 bases). This CDR3 comprises 12 residues. The V gene lost 0 bases and the J gene lost 8 bases, with 7 bases spanning the gap. Germline-derived CDR1 and CDR2 are LNHNV and YYDKDF (reference sequence). The CDR3, as DNA: TGTGCCACCAGCAGAGAGGGGGCCGAAGCTTTCTTT. This translates into CATSREGAEAFF.

V is TRBV6-5 and J is TRBJ1-1; 7 bases fit TRBD1. This CDR3 contains 14 residues. Trimming removed 6 bases from V and 5 bases from J; junction bases left unmatched: 9. Germline CDR1 MNHEY, CDR2 SVGAGI. The CDR3 region has the DNA TGTGCCAGCAGAAAAACAGGGGTTCGAACTGAAGCTTTCTTT. This translates into CASRKTGVRTEAFF.

The gene calls are TRBV28 and TRBJ1-4; TRBD1 agrees at 7 bases. There are 15 residues in the CDR3. Losses at the gene ends were 2 bases for V and 4 bases for J; bases not matched to a gene: 4. Germline V gene data show CDR1 as MDHEN and CDR2 as SYDVKM. The CDR3 region has the DNA TGTGCCAGCAGTTTACCGACAGGGAGTAATGAAAAACTGTTTTTT. Its protein is CASSLPTGSNEKLFF.

The chain couples TRBV7-2 to TRBJ2-7; 14 nucleotides agree with TRBD2. J was trimmed by 6 bases and V by 5 bases; bases with no gene match: 9. Germline V gene data show CDR1 as SGHTA and CDR2 as FQGNSA. The CDR3 length is 16 residues. CDR3 coding DNA: TGTGCCAGCAGCGCCGGACTAGCGGGGGGAGCAGGCGAGCAGTACTTC. This encodes CASSAGLAGGAGEQYF.

The gene calls are TRBV4-1 and TRBJ2-7; the D gene is possibly TRBD2 (5 bases). V was trimmed by 6 bases and J by 4 bases, leaving 7 bases between them. The V gene's germline CDR1 is MGHRA and CDR2 YSYEKL. There are 11 residues in the CDR3. The CDR3 DNA follows: TGCGCCAGCAGACGCGGGTACGAGCAGTACTTC. This gives the protein CASRRGYEQYF.

The V and J genes are TRBV7-9 and TRBJ1-5, with 8 bases identical to TRBD1. V was pared by 1 base and J by 2 bases, with 7 bases of the junction left unmatched. The CDR3 sequence is 17 residues long. In germline, CDR1 is SEHNR, CDR2 FQNEAQ (reference sequence). The CDR3 region has the DNA TGTGCCAGCAGCTTAGGCCAGGGGGCGAGGGGCAATCAGCCCCAGCATTTT. It specifies CASSLGQGARGNQPQHF.

The chain couples TRBV10-3 to TRBJ1-2; tentatively, D is TRBD1 (5 bases). Germline V gene sequence: CDR1 ENHRY, CDR2 SYGVKD. V gave up 3 bases and J gave up 0 bases, with 8 bases separating them. The CDR3 is made up of 14 amino acids. This CDR3 is CAISDGRANYGYTF. The DNA of the CDR3 is TGTGCCATCAGTGACGGCAGGGCTAACTATGGCTACACCTTC.

The chain employs TRBV27 and TRBJ2-7; possible D gene TRBD2, 5 bases. Germline CDR1 reads MNHEY; CDR2 reads SMNVEV (reference sequence). V lost 5 bases and J lost 5, with 28 bases in between. The CDR3 is 18 amino acids. The chain's CDR3 is CASSTAAGLKGVRDEQYF. CDR3 nucleotides: TGTGCCAGCAGTACGGCTGCCGGTCTTAAGGGAGTACGCGACGAGCAGTACTTC.

The chain employs TRBV15 and TRBJ1-6, with 8 bases fitting TRBD1. The CDR3 covers 14 residues. Germline lookup yields CDR1 LNHNV and CDR2 YYDKDF (reference sequence). With V trimmed by 5 bases and J by 11 bases, 8 bases remained unmatched. This chain's CDR3 is CATSGDRWFTPLHF. Here the CDR3 DNA reads TGTGCCACCAGCGGGGACAGGTGGTTTACACCCCTCCACTTT. Complete variable domain (other parts from reference TRBV15 and TRBJ1-6): DAMVIQNPRYQVTQFGKPVTLSCSQTLNHNVMYWYQQKSSQAPKLLFHYYDKDFNNEADTPDNFQSRRPNTSFCFLDIRSPGLGDTAMYLCATSGDRWFTPLHFGNGTRLTVT.

The V and J genes are TRBV9 and TRBJ2-7; D call uncertain. The CDR3 covers 14 residues. Trimming stripped 0 bases from V and 5 bases from J, with 12 bases between. Germline V gene sequence: CDR1 SGDLS, CDR2 YYNGEE. In DNA form, the CDR3 reads TGTGCCAGCAGCGTAGAGTCCCAGTCCCACGAGCAGTACTTC. This gives the protein CASSVESQSHEQYF.

This chain links TRBV6-6 with TRBJ1-2; possible D gene TRBD1, 6 bases. This CDR3 has 16 residues. V dropped 1 base and J dropped 1 base, with 13 bases sitting between them. CDR1 and CDR2 from the germline V gene are MNHNY and SVGAGI (reference sequence). CDR3 residues: CASSYFGTTLNYGYTF. The CDR3 nucleotides read TGTGCCAGCAGTTACTTTGGGACAACCCTTAACTATGGCTACACCTTC.

This chain uses TRBV15 with TRBJ2-7, with 7 nucleotides matching TRBD1. Germline values: CDR1 LNHNV, CDR2 YYDKDF (reference sequence). V lost 6 bases to trimming and J lost 2 bases; unmatched junction nucleotides: 7. The CDR3 sequence is 14 residues long. The CDR3 loop is CATSPGQAPYEQYF. The CDR3 DNA is TGTGCCACCAGTCCAGGACAGGCACCCTACGAGCAGTACTTC.

V is TRBV10-2 and J is TRBJ2-7, with D possibly matching TRBD2 (6 bases). V lost 0 bases and J lost 7, with 16 bases in between. There are 15 residues in the CDR3. Per the germline V gene, CDR1 is WSHSY and CDR2 is SAAADI. The CDR3 here is CASSESYPVAGEQYF. CDR3 nucleotide sequence: TGCGCCAGCAGTGAGTCATACCCGGTGGCGGGGGAGCAGTACTTC.

This clone was seen only a few times. This rearrangement joins TRBV3-1 (or the pseudogene TRBV3-2) to TRBJ2-7, with D possibly TRBD1 on 6 matching bases. Germline values: CDR1 LGHDT, CDR2 YNNKEL (reference sequence). The CDR3 extends over 15 amino acids. V dropped 4 bases and J dropped 2 bases, with 15 bases sitting between them. CDR3: CASSRGTGTTYEQYF. The DNA for the CDR3 is TGTGCCAGCAGCCGTGGTACAGGGACGACCTACGAGCAGTACTTC.